The rows below give T cell receptor beta chains drawn from one sample of a study of early T cells in non-severe SARS-CoV-2 infection. Using its own MiXCR run on the 5' RACE reads, TCRdb lists one record per CDR3 protein. The top ten clones hold 20% of a sample with some 50,000 distinct CDR3 sequences, 7% to 10% of them seen once. The material sequenced was whole blood. The source is an adult who was a healthcare worker with PCR-confirmed SARS-CoV-2 infection or an uninfected control (not recorded which). CDR3s include the opening cysteine and the closing phenylalanine or tryptophan. Clone size is stated in some rows and not others, as once, few, many or a class when expanded.

j_call v_call clone_size cdr3_aa
TRBJ2-5 TRBV7-2 many CASSLEPLETQYF
TRBJ1-4 TRBV3-1 few CARVREKMKKLFF
TRBJ1-1 TRBV6-1 few CASSEEWLQF
TRBJ2-2 TRBV19 . CASTRGNQVGELFF
TRBJ2-6 TRBV12-3/TRBV12-4 many CASSFNNPGANVLTF
TRBJ2-3 TRBV3-1 . CASSPYSRHTQYF
TRBJ2-1 TRBV7-2 few CASSFASNEQFF
TRBJ2-5 TRBV2 . CASRIGIYQETQYF
TRBJ2-7 TRBV2 . CASIRNSGGPYEQYF
TRBJ1-1 TRBV15 many CATSIMTANTEAFF
TRBJ1-2 TRBV6-2/TRBV6-3 few CASSYSALGYGYTF
TRBJ1-4 TRBV6-1 many CASRGQLATNEKLFF
TRBJ1-1 TRBV3-1 many CASSQAGAEAFF
TRBJ1-3 TRBV18 many CASSLGTGTGNTIYF
TRBJ2-7 TRBV20-1 few CSAAGPGEQYF
TRBJ1-1 TRBV30 few CAWGQSNTEAFF
TRBJ2-2 TRBV15 . CATGGGPNTGELFF
TRBJ2-7 TRBV12-3/TRBV12-4 . CASSFREGREQYF
TRBJ2-1 TRBV20-1 many CSASGGGLNKHEQFF
TRBJ2-2 TRBV20-1 . CSARDPRRGNTGELFF
TRBJ2-3 TRBV7-3 many CASSLGSAGTDTQYF
TRBJ1-4 TRBV3-1 many CASSPSIINEKLFF
TRBJ2-7 TRBV7-2 few CASSPAGGYEQYF
TRBJ2-7 TRBV18 . CASSPRGGTDFTKQYF
TRBJ1-5 TRBV6-6 . CASTGTGNQPQHF
TRBJ2-4 TRBV6-5 many CASSPGREKPLAKNIQYF
TRBJ1-3 TRBV3-1 . CASDSGNTIYF
TRBJ1-1 TRBV20-1 many CSARDPDRGDTEAFF
TRBJ2-3 TRBV19 many CASSKGGGLASDTQYF
TRBJ1-6 TRBV20-1 many CSALNFRGPDSPLHF
TRBJ2-5 TRBV3-1 many CASSQVGFPGGGETQYF
TRBJ2-1 TRBV5-1 . CASSLEVAGEYEQFF
TRBJ2-3 TRBV7-2 once CANSLVPAGGQDTQYF
TRBJ1-2 TRBV20-1 few CSARTGNYGYTF
TRBJ2-3 TRBV4-1 . CASSHPRGVGDRGPRTDTQYF
TRBJ2-3 TRBV5-4 many CASSLAPSGGAADTQYF
TRBJ2-2 TRBV19 few CASSIDLWTGDTGELFF
TRBJ2-6 TRBV4-1 many CASSQLGGANVLTF
TRBJ2-7 TRBV6-1 few CASSEAGNEQYF
TRBJ2-6 TRBV6-1 . CASSDRGTGANVLTF
TRBJ2-2 TRBV30 many CAWSGLAGETGELFF
TRBJ1-5 TRBV12-3/TRBV12-4 . CASRQGQSNQPQHF
TRBJ2-4 TRBV4-1 . CASSQFDRGNAKNIQYF
TRBJ2-1 TRBV7-6 many CASSLGLEEAIGNEQFF
TRBJ1-6 TRBV5-4 once CASRRGDNSPLHF
TRBJ2-3 TRBV4-1 few CASSQVRDTQYF
TRBJ2-7 TRBV7-9 few CASSLGSLYEQYF
TRBJ2-3 TRBV7-6 many CASSHGTSGGAKDTQYF
TRBJ2-1 TRBV3-1 . CASSPLLGEQFF
TRBJ1-6 TRBV3-1 many CASSQDGQINSPLHF
TRBJ2-5 TRBV7-6 many CASSSALVQETQYF
TRBJ2-7 TRBV12-5 many CASGRGRDYEQYF
TRBJ1-5 TRBV12-3/TRBV12-4 few CASSLALRGAYSNQPQHF
TRBJ2-7 TRBV18 . CASSPPTGYSEQYF